This T cell receptor (beta chain) was captured by sequencing in a study of blood T cell repertoires in COVID-19. In the authors' methods: By means of reference gene primer amplification, nucleated cell counts were estimated. TCRdb's copy holds only in-frame clones and misses some; the assay was immunoSEQ multiplex PCR. The V and J calls and clone size are taken from that table; D and trimming were inferred from the DNA. The repertoire holds roughly 120,000 clones, 90% seen once, with approximately 3.5% in the top ten. This CDR3 is 15 amino acids long. V lost 0 bases and J lost 0, with 7 bases in between. From germline, CDR1 is SGDLS and CDR2 YYNGEE.

This receptor was identified in a man aged 50 to 60 with active COVID-19. The chain links TRBV9 to TRBJ1-3; tentatively, D is TRBD1 (6 bases). The sample comprised peripheral blood. The CDR3 DNA is TGTGCCAGCAGCGTAGAGGACAGCTCTGGAAACACCATATATTTT. This encodes CASSVEDSSGNTIYF.